This T cell receptor beta chain was captured by sequencing in a study of blood T cell repertoires in COVID-19. Looking at the study overall: Acute and convalescent COVID-19 specimens originated in the United States, Italy and Spain. T cells, B-cell-depleted T cells, or PBMCs provided the cDNA or gDNA that served as material.

CDR3 size: 14 residues. The germline gives CDR1 MGHRA, CDR2 YSYEKL. Trimming cost V 0 bases and J 11 bases; bases outside gene matches: 7. As originally analysed: Reference gene primer amplification yielded estimated nucleated cell counts. The assay was immunoSEQ multiplex PCR, and TCRdb's table has in-frame clones only and misses some. V and J calls and clone size come straight from that table; D and trimming were deduced from the DNA. The sample lists roughly 250,000 clones, 84% occurring once. Input material: peripheral blood. The TCR was taken from a man in his forties or fifties with acute or convalescent COVID-19. V gene TRBV4-1 combines with J gene TRBJ2-1; 7 bases line up with TRBD2. The CDR3 loop is CASSQDRLAGKQFF. CDR3 DNA: TGCGCCAGCAGCCAAGATCGACTAGCTGGAAAGCAGTTCTTC.